This TCR beta chain was recovered during a study of early T cells in non-severe SARS-CoV-2 infection. Study observations and caveats: Using VDJdb, the matching emphasized anti-spike CD8 responses while missing private and CD4 specificities.

Between the trimmed V and J ends, which lost 3 bases and 2 bases, there was a span of 5 bases. The CDR3 consists of 12 residues. In this sample, this clonotype turned up a few times. Its matching antigen is unknown. Attachment of unique molecular identifiers to individual cDNA molecules was performed. TCRdb itself ran the 5' RACE reads through MiXCR, one entry per CDR3 protein. Here the sample spans 35,000 to 50,000 distinct CDR3 sequences, roughly 6.2% being singletons. The TCR sequence derives from an adult who was a healthcare worker with PCR-confirmed SARS-CoV-2 infection or an uninfected control (not recorded which). The chain couples TRBV12-3 or TRBV12-4 to TRBJ2-7; D gene ambiguous. Specimen: whole blood, collected at baseline. The CDR3, as DNA: TGTGCCAGCAGTTTTTTAGCCTACGAGCAGTACTTC. It codes for CASSFLAYEQYF.